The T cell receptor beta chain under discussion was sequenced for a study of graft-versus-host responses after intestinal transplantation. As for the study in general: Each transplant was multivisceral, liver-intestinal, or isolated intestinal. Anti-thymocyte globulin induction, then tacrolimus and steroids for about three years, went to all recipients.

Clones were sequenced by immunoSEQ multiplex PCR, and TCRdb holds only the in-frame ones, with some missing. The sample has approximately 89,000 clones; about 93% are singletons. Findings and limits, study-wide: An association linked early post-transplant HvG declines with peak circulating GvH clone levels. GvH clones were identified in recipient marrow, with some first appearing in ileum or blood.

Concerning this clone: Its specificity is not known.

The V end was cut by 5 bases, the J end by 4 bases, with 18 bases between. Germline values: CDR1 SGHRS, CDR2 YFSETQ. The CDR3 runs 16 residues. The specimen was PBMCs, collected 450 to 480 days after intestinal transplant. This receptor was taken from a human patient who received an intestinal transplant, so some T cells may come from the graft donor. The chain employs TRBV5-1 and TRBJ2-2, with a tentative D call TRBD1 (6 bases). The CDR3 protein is CASRPPWDTITGELFF. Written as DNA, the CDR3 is TGCGCCAGCAGGCCTCCGTGGGACACTATCACCGGGGAGCTGTTTTTT.